The sequence of this T cell receptor beta chain was determined in a study of T-cell memory formation after mild COVID-19. This clonotype came up many times. TCRdb itself ran the 5' RACE reads through MiXCR, one entry per CDR3 protein. The repertoire holds hundreds of thousands of distinct CDR3 sequences, under 15% seen once, with approximately 20% in the top ten. J was trimmed by 2 bases and V by 6 bases; bases with no gene match: 5. The CDR3 has 15 amino acids. In germline, CDR1 is MGHRA, CDR2 YSYEKL. J is TRBJ2-3 and V is TRBV4-1; 10 nucleotides line up with TRBD2. This receptor was obtained from a man between 18 and 35 years old who had mild COVID-19 (a few samples of this study predate the infection). Cell type and time point are not known. The sample consisted of PBMCs or a T cell subset sorted from them (not recorded which). The CDR3 DNA sequence: TGCGCCAGCAGACTAGCGGGGTCATTCACAGATACGCAGTATTTT. Translated: CASRLAGSFTDTQYF.